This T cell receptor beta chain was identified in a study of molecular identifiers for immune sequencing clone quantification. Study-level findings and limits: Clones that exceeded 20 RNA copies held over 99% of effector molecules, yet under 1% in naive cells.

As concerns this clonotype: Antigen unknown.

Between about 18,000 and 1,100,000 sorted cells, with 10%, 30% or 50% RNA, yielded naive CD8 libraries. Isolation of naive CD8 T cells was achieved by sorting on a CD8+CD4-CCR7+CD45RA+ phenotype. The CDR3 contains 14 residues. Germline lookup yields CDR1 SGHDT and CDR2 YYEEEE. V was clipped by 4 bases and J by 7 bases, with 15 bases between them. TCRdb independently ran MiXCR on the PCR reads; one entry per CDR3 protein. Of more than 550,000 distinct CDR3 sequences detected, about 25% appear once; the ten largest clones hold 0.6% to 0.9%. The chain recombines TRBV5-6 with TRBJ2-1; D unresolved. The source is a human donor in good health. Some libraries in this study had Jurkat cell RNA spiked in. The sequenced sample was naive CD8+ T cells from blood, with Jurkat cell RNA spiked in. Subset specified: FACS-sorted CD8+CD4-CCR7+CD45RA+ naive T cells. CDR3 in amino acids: CASSAGPNVNEQFF. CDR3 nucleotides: TGTGCCAGCAGCGCCGGGCCCAATGTGAATGAGCAGTTCTTC. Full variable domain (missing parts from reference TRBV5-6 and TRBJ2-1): DAGVTQSPTHLIKTRGQQVTLRCSPKSGHDTVSWYQQALGQGPQFIFQYYEEEERQRGNFPDRFSGHQFPNYSSELNVNALLLGDSALYLCASSAGPNVNEQFFGPGTRLTVL.